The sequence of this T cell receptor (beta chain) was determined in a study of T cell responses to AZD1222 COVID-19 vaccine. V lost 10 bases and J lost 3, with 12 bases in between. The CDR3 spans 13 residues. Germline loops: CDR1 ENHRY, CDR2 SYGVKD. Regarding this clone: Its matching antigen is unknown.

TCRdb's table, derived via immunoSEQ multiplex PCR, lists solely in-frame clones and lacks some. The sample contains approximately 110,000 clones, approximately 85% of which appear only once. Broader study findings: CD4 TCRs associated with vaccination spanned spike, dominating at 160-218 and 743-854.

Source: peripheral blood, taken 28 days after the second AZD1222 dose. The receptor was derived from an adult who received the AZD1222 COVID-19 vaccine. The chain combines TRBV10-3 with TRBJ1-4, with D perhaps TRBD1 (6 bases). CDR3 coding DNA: TGTGCCACACAGGGTGCTGCTAATGAAAAACTGTTTTTT. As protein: CATQGAANEKLFF.